Below, one TCR beta chain is given with its context. Naive CD8 cells were CD45RO-negative, positively selected for CCR7, excluding terminally differentiated effector memory CD45RA+ cells. In germline, CDR1 is SEHNR, CDR2 FQNEAQ (reference sequence). With 6 bases removed from V and 1 base from J, the gap between germline ends came to 13 bases. The CDR3 consists of 14 residues. This specimen comes from a study of shared clonotypes between healthy human individuals. Assay: immunoSEQ multiplex PCR; the TCRdb copy retains only in-frame clones and omits some. The sample shows around 2,100,000 clones, around 96% of them seen only once.

The TCR sequence derives from a man aged 18 to 35 in good health. The sequenced sample consisted of naive CD8+ T cells sorted from blood. The gene calls are TRBV7-9 and TRBJ2-7; D possibly corresponds to TRBD1 (6 bases). The DNA for the CDR3 is TGTGCCAGCAGGACAGGCGGGTCTTCCTACGAGCAGTACTTC. Its translation: CASRTGGSSYEQYF. Looking up the rest from reference TRBV7-9 and TRBJ2-7 gives the full variable domain: DTGVSQNPRHKITKRGQNVTFRCDPISEHNRLYWYRQTLGQGPEFLTYFQNEAQLEKSRLLSDRFSAERPKGSFSTLEIQRTEQGDSAMYLCASRTGGSSYEQYFGPGTRLTVT.